This T cell receptor (beta chain) emerged from a study of shared clonotypes between healthy human individuals. Notes on the study in general: Generation probabilities were higher for clonotypes shared across all four sorted-subset donors than for unshared ones.

Genomic DNA of each subset was evenly split across several immunoSEQ plates. Replicate PCRs for sorted subsets used approximately 220 ng DNA; this equaled 25,000 to 35,000 T cell genomes. Libraries were prepared by immunoSEQ multiplex PCR; TCRdb keeps only in-frame clonotypes and omits some of them. The sample carries just over 2,000,000 clones, roughly 95% recorded once. This CDR3 contains 17 residues. Trimming left V 0 bases short and J 5 bases short, with 21 bases between. The germline CDR1 and CDR2 sequences are SGDLS and YYNGEE. With respect to this clone: Antigen unknown.

Only CD45RO-negative cells positively selected for CCR7 counted as naive CD8 cells, so terminally differentiated effector memory CD45RA+ cells were excluded. The donors, healthy adults who were HIV-negative, had experienced no recent acute infections or vaccinations. The rearrangement joins TRBV9 to TRBJ2-7, with a possible D match to TRBD1 (6 bases). Source material: naive CD8+ T cells sorted from blood. This sequence originates from a man aged 18 to 35 in good health. CDR3 nucleotide sequence: TGTGCCAGCAGCGTAGAGGACAGACACGGGTGGATTCACGAGCAGTACTTC. Translating it yields CASSVEDRHGWIHEQYF. Full variable domain (rest looked up from reference TRBV9 and TRBJ2-7): DSGVTQTPKHLITATGQRVTLRCSPRSGDLSVYWYQQSLDQGLQFLIQYYNGEERAKGNILERFSAQQFPDLHSELNLSSLELGDSALYFCASSVEDRHGWIHEQYFGPGTRLTVT.